The sequence of this T cell receptor beta chain was determined in a study of T cell repertoires in aging, cancer and after chemotherapy. In the study overall: The full dataset contained several million TCR reads. Broader study findings: Loss of evenness, beyond lost richness, contributed to age-related TCR diversity decline in cancer patients.

A mixed TRB-A/B primer pool amplified rearranged TRB by multiplex touch-down PCR. TCRdb re-called the multiplex PCR reads with MiXCR, one entry per CDR3 protein. The sample lists 20,000 or so distinct CDR3 sequences, 30% to 45% occurring once. From germline, CDR1 is MNHEY and CDR2 SVGEGT. The J segment lost 5 bases and the V segment lost 0 bases, leaving 7 bases of the junction unmatched. CDR3 length: 16 residues. Amplification of TCR beta used genomic DNA extracted from peripheral blood. As concerns this clonotype: Its antigen is still unknown.

The receptor was isolated from a human donor with a solid tumor. Sequenced material: blood. The V call is TRBV6-2 or TRBV6-3, the J call TRBJ2-7; 10 bases map to TRBD2. The CDR3 DNA is TGTGCCAGCAGTTACTCCACCCTAGCGGGAGACCACGAGCAGTACTTC. Its translation: CASSYSTLAGDHEQYF.